This T cell receptor beta chain was recorded in a study of human CD8 memory T cell subsets. The CDR3 contains 13 residues. Looked up from germline, CDR1 is SQVTM and CDR2 is ANQGSEA. Points on this clonotype: Its antigen is still unknown.

Total CD8+ T cells were enriched by a separation that was negative and magnetic. Preparation of the TCR beta libraries relied on UMI-labeled 5' RACE. TCRdb reprocessed the 5' RACE reads; each CDR3 protein has one entry and no DNA is given. Recorded here are more than 4,500 distinct CDR3 sequences; the top ten clones represent about 24%. Study-wide results and limits: Chao1 estimates suggested stem-like memory T cells were more diverse than precursor exhausted T cells. While effector memory cells differed, stem-like memory and precursor exhausted T cells had similarly high diversity. Stem-like memory and precursor exhausted T cell repertoires barely overlapped.

Source material: CD8+ effector memory T cells (TEM) sorted from PBMCs. As to subset: effector memory CD8 T cells, CCR7- CD45RO+ CD95+. V is TRBV29-1 and J is TRBJ2-1; TCRdb calls TRBD1, which cannot be checked without DNA. This clonotype originated in a human donor in good health. CDR3 loop: CSVEGGATNEQFF.